The 4 T cell receptor beta chains in this list originate from one sample, sequenced in a study of T-cell memory formation after mild COVID-19. TCRdb itself ran the 5' RACE reads through MiXCR, one entry per CDR3 protein. The repertoire holds approximately 500,000 distinct CDR3 sequences, with around a quarter as singletons. Sequencing was performed on PBMCs or a T cell subset sorted from them (not recorded which). The receptors were sampled from an adult woman who had mild COVID-19 (a few samples of this study predate the infection). Cell type and time point are not known.

This chain uses TRBV3-1 with TRBJ2-5; 12 bases line up with TRBD2. V trimming: 0 bases; J trimming: 0 bases; junction bases outside the gene matches: 5. Germline assignment: CDR1 LGHDT and CDR2 YNNKEL (reference sequence). The CDR3 loop spans 18 amino acids. The CDR3: CASSQERLAGGYQETQYF. Written as DNA, the CDR3 is TGTGCCAGCAGCCAAGAGAGGCTAGCGGGGGGGTACCAAGAGACCCAGTACTTC.

V is TRBV7-2 and J is TRBJ2-2; D remains ambiguous. Germline CDR1 reads SGHTA; CDR2 reads FQGNSA. V was cut by 7 bases and J by 2 bases, with 8 bases left in between. The CDR3 totals 13 residues. The CDR3 reads CASTIANTGELFF. The CDR3 DNA follows: TGTGCCAGCACCATAGCCAACACCGGGGAGCTGTTTTTT. Full variable domain (outside the CDR3, taken from reference TRBV7-2 and TRBJ2-2): GAGVSQSPSNKVTEKGKDVELRCDPISGHTALYWYRQSLGQGLEFLIYFQGNSAPDKSGLPSDRFSAERTGGSVSTLTIQRTQQEDSAVYLCASTIANTGELFFGEGSRLTVL.

V gene TRBV18 combines with J gene TRBJ2-1; 7 bases agree with TRBD2. The CDR3 has 13 amino acids. V lost 4 bases to trimming and J lost 5 bases; unmatched junction nucleotides: 2. Germline CDR1 reads KGHSH; CDR2 reads LQKENI. CDR3 in DNA: TGTGCCAGCTCACGGCTAGCGGACAATGAGCAGTTCTTC. Translated, it gives CASSRLADNEQFF.

The rearrangement joins TRBV7-9 to TRBJ1-1; D gene ambiguous. Deletions cut 1 base from V and 1 base from J, with 7 bases between. The CDR3 has 14 residues. CDR1 is SEHNR and CDR2 is FQNEAQ in the germline V gene (reference sequence). The CDR3 sequence: CASSLVTENTEAFF. DNA for the CDR3: TGTGCCAGCAGCTTAGTAACGGAGAACACTGAAGCTTTCTTT.